The next 5 T cell receptor beta chains were all read from a single sample in a study of shared clonotypes between healthy human individuals. The method was immunoSEQ multiplex PCR; TCRdb's version includes in-frame clones alone and lacks a portion of them. Of roughly 1,100,000 clones listed, about 75% are singletons. The source material was memory CD4+ T cells sorted from blood. Subset denoted: CD45RA-negative fraction. All receptors derive from a man in his late teens or twenties in good health.

The chain uses TRBV14 and TRBJ1-3; D ambiguous. Trimming left V 5 bases short and J 5 bases short, with 13 bases between. The CDR3 is 14 amino acids. Germline lookup yields CDR1 SGHDN and CDR2 FVKESK. In DNA, the CDR3 is TGTGCCAGCAGCGACAAGCCGTGGCGAAACACCATATATTTT. As protein: CASSDKPWRNTIYF.

This rearrangement joins TRBV7-9 to TRBJ2-3; 9 positions match TRBD2. Germline V gene data show CDR1 as SEHNR and CDR2 as FQNEAQ (reference sequence). The CDR3 length is 19 residues. The V segment lost 1 base and the J segment 0 bases; nucleotides outside the gene matches: 11. The CDR3 nucleotides are TGTGCCAGCAGCTTAGGGGCCGGGAGGACTAGCGTCAGCACAGATACGCAGTATTTT. This sequence encodes CASSLGAGRTSVSTDTQYF.

The J gene is TRBJ2-5, the V gene TRBV19; 10 bases fit TRBD1. The ends lost 6 bases at V and 5 bases at J; junction bases unmatched: 9. There are 15 residues in the CDR3. Germline assignment: CDR1 LNHDA and CDR2 SQIVND (reference sequence). CDR3 loop: CASSRQGAIGETQYF. The CDR3 bases are TGTGCCAGTAGCCGACAGGGGGCTATTGGGGAGACCCAGTACTTC. Drawing the rest from reference TRBV19 and TRBJ2-5, the complete variable domain is DGGITQSPKYLFRKEGQNVTLSCEQNLNHDAMYWYRQDPGQGLRLIYYSQIVNDFQKGDIAEGYSVSREKKESFPLTVTSAQKNPTAFYLCASSRQGAIGETQYFGPGTRLLVL.

This clone was seen once. The chain couples TRBV6-5 to TRBJ2-7, with TRBD1 matching 7 bases. This CDR3 spans 12 amino acids. Trimming removed 5 bases from V and 6 bases from J; junction bases left unmatched: 4. CDR1 MNHEY and CDR2 SVGAGI come from the germline V gene. CDR3 sequence: CASSPAGGEQYF. The CDR3 region has the DNA TGTGCCAGCAGTCCAGCAGGGGGCGAGCAGTACTTC.

This clone occurred many times. The chain joins TRBV18 to TRBJ1-2; unclear D gene. CDR3 length: 16 residues. Germline CDR1 is KGHSH and CDR2 is LQKENI. V lost 3 bases, J lost 0 bases, and 14 bases lay in between. CDR3 in amino acids: CASSPRSTDTNYGYTF. Written as DNA, the CDR3 is TGTGCCAGCTCACCGCGTTCAACAGACACTAACTATGGCTACACCTTC.